Presented here are 16 T cell receptor beta chains from one specimen sequenced in a study of Ad26.COV2.S vaccination and SARS-CoV-2 variants (dated by TCRdb to about 2021). The sample's treatment or condition label, decoded: some 20 received Ad26.COV2.S at low or high dose, single or two shots; roughly five received placebo; per-sample allocation not given. For vaccine and placebo recipients, repertoires were sequenced using samples collected on day 63 after the first injection. The library relied on the immunoSEQ multiplex PCR assay. This immuneACCESS table, as held by TCRdb, lists in-frame sequences with V and J called but not all clones. Of the missing ones, under half trace to an unresolved V gene in checked studies; the others have no known cause. This sample has 500,000 or so clones in its table, and around 90% of those were observed once. 10% to 15% of the sample rests with the top ten. Sequenced material: peripheral blood, taken in a trial of Ad26.COV2.S vaccine versus placebo. Receptors originate from a person aged 18-60 years who received the Ad26.COV2.S COVID-19 vaccine or a placebo.

This chain links TRBV29-1 with TRBJ2-6; D is unclear. Deletions cut 4 bases from V and 4 bases from J, with 11 bases between. The CDR3 extends over 14 amino acids. Germline V gives CDR1 SQVTM, CDR2 ANQGSEA. This chain's CDR3 is CSVGVSTGANVLTF. CDR3 in DNA: TGCAGCGTTGGGGTGTCGACAGGGGCCAACGTCCTGACTTTC.

The chain has TRBV30 and TRBJ1-3, with D possibly matching TRBD1 (5 bases). The CDR3 length is 14 residues. V was trimmed by 0 bases and J by 0 bases, leaving 6 bases between them. Germline V lookup: CDR1 GTSNPN, CDR2 SVGIG (reference sequence). Written as DNA, the CDR3 is TGTGCCTGGAGTGTCGGGACCTCTGGAAACACCATATATTTT. It translates to CAWSVGTSGNTIYF.

This clone was recorded once. The CDR3 DNA reads TGTGCCAGCAGTTTCGCAGGGCAGAACACTGAAGCTTTCTTT. This gives the protein CASSFAGQNTEAFF. The J gene is TRBJ1-1, the V gene TRBV28, with a possible D match to TRBD1 (5 bases). Germline V gives CDR1 MDHEN, CDR2 SYDVKM. V was clipped by 3 bases and J by 1 base, with 9 bases between them. This CDR3 is 14 amino acids long.

The V and J genes are TRBV4-2 and TRBJ2-7; 8 nucleotides agree with TRBD2. Losses at the gene ends were 0 bases for V and 9 bases for J; bases not matched to a gene: 13. From germline, CDR1 is LGHNA and CDR2 YNFKEQ. The CDR3 sequence is 16 residues long. The CDR3 region has the DNA TGTGCCAGCAGCCAAGACGAGCGGGAGAATTCCCATCGGCAGTACTTC. This sequence encodes CASSQDERENSHRQYF.

J is TRBJ1-6 and V is TRBV27; D not certain. Germline values: CDR1 MNHEY, CDR2 SMNVEV (reference sequence). V was pared by 5 bases and J by 6 bases, with 8 bases between. The CDR3 sequence is 13 residues long. CDR3 sequence reads: CASSRLSNSPLHF. CDR3 DNA sequence: TGTGCCAGCAGTCGATTGTCTAATTCACCCCTCCACTTT.

The V gene is TRBV7-8, the J gene TRBJ2-7; TRBD2 might be the D (7 bases). CDR1 is SGHVS, CDR2 FQNEAQ, per germline. Trimming took off 7 bases at V and 3 bases at J, with 22 bases between the two ends. The CDR3 spans 16 residues. The CDR3 sequence is CASNYGGRTGGYEQYF. The CDR3 bases are TGTGCCAGCAACTATGGGGGCCGGACGGGAGGCTACGAGCAGTACTTC. The complete variable domain, with remaining parts taken from reference TRBV7-8 and TRBJ2-7, reads GAGVSQSPRYKVAKRGQDVALRCDPISGHVSLFWYQQALGQGPEFLTYFQNEAQLDKSGLPSDRFFAERPEGSVSTLKIQRTQQEDSAVYLCASNYGGRTGGYEQYFGPGTRLTVT.

The chain has TRBV7-3 and TRBJ1-1; possible D gene TRBD1, 5 bases. This CDR3 is 11 amino acids long. Germline CDR1 is SGHTA and CDR2 is FQGTGA. V gave up 4 bases and J gave up 9 bases, with 9 bases separating them. CDR3 in amino acids: CASSSGPKAFF. CDR3 in DNA: TGTGCCAGCAGCTCGGGACCGAAAGCTTTCTTT.

The genes are TRBV7-2 and TRBJ2-1; the match to TRBD2 covers 14 bases. CDR1 is SGHTA, CDR2 FQGNSA, per germline. The CDR3 contains 15 residues. V trimming: 5 bases; J trimming: 9 bases; junction bases outside the gene matches: 6. The CDR3 DNA reads TGTGCCAGCAGCCCGGGACTAGCGGGGGTCGGTGAGCAGTTCTTC. Amino acid sequence: CASSPGLAGVGEQFF.

This chain connects TRBV7-6 to TRBJ2-1; D tentatively fits TRBD1 or TRBD2 (5 bases each). Looked up from germline, CDR1 is SGHVS and CDR2 is FNYEAQ. V lost 2 bases and J lost 3, with 29 bases in between. The CDR3 has 21 amino acids. CDR3 loop: CASSLRSRFGLGDGGYNEQFF. The CDR3 DNA reads TGTGCCAGCAGCTTACGGAGTCGATTCGGGCTTGGGGACGGTGGCTACAATGAGCAGTTCTTC.

As to this clone: Other DNA sequences of this sample code for an identical CDR3. The genes are TRBV7-3 and TRBJ1-6, with TRBD1 identical over 7 bases. The CDR3 consists of 15 residues. Germline trimming cut 6 bases from V and 5 bases from J; bases unmatched to any gene: 7. Per germline, CDR1 SGHTA and CDR2 FQGTGA. The CDR3 bases are TGTGCCAGCAGACCCACTGGGACAGATAATTCACCCCTCCACTTT. Translation: CASRPTGTDNSPLHF. Using reference TRBV7-3 and TRBJ1-6 for the parts outside the CDR3, the full variable domain is GAGVSQTPSNKVTEKGKYVELRCDPISGHTALYWYRQSLGQGPEFLIYFQGTGAADDSGLPNDRFFAVRPEGSVSTLKIQRTERGDSAVYLCASRPTGTDNSPLHFGNGTRLTVT.

The V gene is TRBV5-1, the J gene TRBJ2-3, with 7 bases fitting TRBD2. Trimming cost V 0 bases and J 5 bases; bases outside gene matches: 6. Per the germline V gene, CDR1 is SGHRS and CDR2 is YFSETQ. This CDR3 region has 15 residues. CDR3 DNA sequence: TGCGCCAGCAGCTTGGATGGCAGGGAGGGAGATACGCAGTATTTT. Protein product: CASSLDGREGDTQYF.

This clone came up a few times. The chain links TRBV4-3 to TRBJ2-7, with D maybe TRBD1 (5 bases). V lost 1 base to trimming and J lost 6 bases, with 19 bases between them. Germline V gives CDR1 LGHNA, CDR2 YSLEER. This CDR3 has 16 amino acids. The CDR3 DNA follows: TGCGCCAGCAGCCAAGTAGGCCCCAGGGCGCGCGGCGAGCAGTACTTC. Translating gives CASSQVGPRARGEQYF.

The rearrangement links TRBV2 to TRBJ1-3; D not resolved. Per the germline V gene, CDR1 is SNHLY and CDR2 is FYNNEI. The CDR3 spans 13 residues. The V and J ends lost 1 base and 7 bases respectively, with 8 bases between them. CDR3 in DNA: TGTGCCAGCAGTGAAGAGCAGAGTAACACCATATATTTT. Encoded protein: CASSEEQSNTIYF.

V gene TRBV10-3 combines with J gene TRBJ2-7; perhaps TRBD2 as D (6 bases). V was cut by 8 bases and J by 4 bases, with 15 bases left in between. The CDR3 sequence is 13 residues long. From germline, CDR1 is ENHRY and CDR2 SYGVKD. This CDR3 reads CAIRGETAYEQYF. DNA of the CDR3: TGTGCCATCCGCGGGGAGACAGCGTACGAGCAGTACTTC.

This clone occurred a few times. The chain links TRBV18 to TRBJ2-2; D gene ambiguous. The CDR3 has 13 residues. Germline V gene sequence: CDR1 KGHSH, CDR2 LQKENI. The V end lost 2 bases, the J end lost 5 bases, and 6 bases lay between the germline ends. The CDR3 coding sequence is TGTGCCAGCTCACCAAGGATGACCGGGGAGCTGTTTTTT. It yields the protein CASSPRMTGELFF.

The V call is TRBV27, the J call TRBJ2-1, with unresolved D. Germline assignment: CDR1 MNHEY and CDR2 SMNVEV (reference sequence). This CDR3 has 13 amino acids. Trimming took off 0 bases at V and 7 bases at J, with 7 bases between the two ends. CDR3 DNA sequence: TGTGCCAGCAGTTTATCGCGTCTGAATGAGCAGTTCTTC. The encoded protein is CASSLSRLNEQFF.